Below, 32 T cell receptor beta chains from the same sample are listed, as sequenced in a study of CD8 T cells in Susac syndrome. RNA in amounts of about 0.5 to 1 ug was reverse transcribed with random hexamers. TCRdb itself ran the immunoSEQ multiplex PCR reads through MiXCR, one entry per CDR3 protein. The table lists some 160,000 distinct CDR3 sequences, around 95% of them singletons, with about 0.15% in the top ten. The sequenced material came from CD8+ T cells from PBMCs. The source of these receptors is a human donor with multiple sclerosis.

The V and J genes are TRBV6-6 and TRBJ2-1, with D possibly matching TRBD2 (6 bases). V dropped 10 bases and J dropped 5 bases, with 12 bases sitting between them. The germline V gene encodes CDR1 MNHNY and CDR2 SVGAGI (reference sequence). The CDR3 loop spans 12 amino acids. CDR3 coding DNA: TGTGCCACCCGGGAGTTCCACAATGAGCAGTTCTTC. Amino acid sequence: CATREFHNEQFF.

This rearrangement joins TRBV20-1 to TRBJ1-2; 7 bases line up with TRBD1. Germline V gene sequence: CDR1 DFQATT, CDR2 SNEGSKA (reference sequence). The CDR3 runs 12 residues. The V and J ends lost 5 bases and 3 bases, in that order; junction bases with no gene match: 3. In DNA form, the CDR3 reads TGCAGTGCTGTCCAGGGGGACTATGGCTACACCTTC. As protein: CSAVQGDYGYTF.

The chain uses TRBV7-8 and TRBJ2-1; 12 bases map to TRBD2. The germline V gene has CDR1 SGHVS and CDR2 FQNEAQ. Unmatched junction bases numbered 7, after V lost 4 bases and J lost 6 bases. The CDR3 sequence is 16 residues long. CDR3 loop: CASSYDPSGGGNEQFF. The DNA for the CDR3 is TGTGCCAGCAGCTATGACCCTAGCGGGGGGGGCAATGAGCAGTTCTTC.

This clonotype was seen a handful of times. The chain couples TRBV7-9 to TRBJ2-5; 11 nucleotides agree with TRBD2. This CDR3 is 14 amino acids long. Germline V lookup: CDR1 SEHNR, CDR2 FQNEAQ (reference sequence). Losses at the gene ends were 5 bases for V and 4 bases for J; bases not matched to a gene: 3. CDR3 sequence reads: CASSPGLAGETQYF. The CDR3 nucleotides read TGTGCCAGCAGCCCAGGACTAGCGGGAGAGACCCAGTACTTC.

The CDR3 reads CSVRTATDTQYF. DNA for the CDR3: TGCAGCGTCAGGACAGCCACAGATACGCAGTATTTT. The genes are TRBV29-1 and TRBJ2-3; TRBD1 might be the D (6 bases). The V gene's germline CDR1 is SQVTM and CDR2 ANQGSEA. CDR3 length equals 12 residues. V was shortened by 6 bases and J by 2 bases, with 9 bases between the two germline ends.

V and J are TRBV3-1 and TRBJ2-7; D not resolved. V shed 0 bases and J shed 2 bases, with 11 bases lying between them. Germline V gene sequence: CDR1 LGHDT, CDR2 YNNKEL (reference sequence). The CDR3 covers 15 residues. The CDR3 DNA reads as TGTGCCAGCAGCCAAGACAGGACCGAAGCCTACGAGCAGTACTTC. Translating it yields CASSQDRTEAYEQYF.

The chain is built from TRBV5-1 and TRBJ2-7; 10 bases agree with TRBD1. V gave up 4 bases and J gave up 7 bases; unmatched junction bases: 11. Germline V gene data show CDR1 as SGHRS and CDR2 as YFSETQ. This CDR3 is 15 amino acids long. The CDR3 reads CASSPAWTGGREQYF. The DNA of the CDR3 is TGCGCCAGCAGCCCCGCATGGACAGGGGGACGGGAGCAGTACTTC.

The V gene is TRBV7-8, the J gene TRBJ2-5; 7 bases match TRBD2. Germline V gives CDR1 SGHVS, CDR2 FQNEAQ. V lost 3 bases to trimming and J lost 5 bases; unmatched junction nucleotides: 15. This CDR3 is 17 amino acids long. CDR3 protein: CASSLTQAGDRLETQYF. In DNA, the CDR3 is TGTGCCAGCAGCTTGACCCAGGCGGGAGATCGTTTGGAGACCCAGTACTTC.

CDR3 in amino acids: CASSITSGASQYF. CDR3 nucleotides: TGTGCCAGTAGTATCACTAGCGGGGCGTCGCAGTATTTT. V and J are TRBV19 and TRBJ2-3; 10 bases align to TRBD2. This CDR3 has 13 residues. From germline, CDR1 is LNHDA and CDR2 SQIVND (reference sequence). V was pared by 3 bases and J by 10 bases, with 4 bases of the junction left unmatched.

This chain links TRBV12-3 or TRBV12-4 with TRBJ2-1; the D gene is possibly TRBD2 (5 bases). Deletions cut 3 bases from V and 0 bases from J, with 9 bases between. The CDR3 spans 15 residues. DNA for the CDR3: TGTGCCAGCAGTTTCGGTGGGAGCTCCTACAATGAGCAGTTCTTC. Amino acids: CASSFGGSSYNEQFF.

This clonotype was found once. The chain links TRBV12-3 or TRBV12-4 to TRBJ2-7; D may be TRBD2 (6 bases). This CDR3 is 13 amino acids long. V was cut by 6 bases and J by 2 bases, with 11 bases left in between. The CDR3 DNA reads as TGTGCCAGCAGCCCGGGGGAGGCCTACGAGCAGTACTTC. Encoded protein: CASSPGEAYEQYF.

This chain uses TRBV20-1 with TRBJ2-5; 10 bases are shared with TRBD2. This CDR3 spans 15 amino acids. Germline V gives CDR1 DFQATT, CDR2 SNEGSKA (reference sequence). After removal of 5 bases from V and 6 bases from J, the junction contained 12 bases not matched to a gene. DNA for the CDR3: TGCAGTGCTCCTCTTATTAGCGGGAGGTGGAAGACCCAGTACTTC. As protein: CSAPLISGRWKTQYF.

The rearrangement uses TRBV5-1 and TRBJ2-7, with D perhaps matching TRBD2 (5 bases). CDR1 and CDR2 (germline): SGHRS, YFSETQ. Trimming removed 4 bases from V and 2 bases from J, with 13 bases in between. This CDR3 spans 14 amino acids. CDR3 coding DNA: TGCGCCAGCAGCGAGGACTCATCGCCCTACGAGCAGTACTTC. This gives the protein CASSEDSSPYEQYF.

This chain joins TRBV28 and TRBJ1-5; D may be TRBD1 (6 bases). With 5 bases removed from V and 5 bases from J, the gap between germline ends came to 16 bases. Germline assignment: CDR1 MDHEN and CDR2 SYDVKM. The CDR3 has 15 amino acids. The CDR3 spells CASSPSTGAHQPQHF. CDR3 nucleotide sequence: TGTGCCAGCAGTCCGTCGACAGGAGCCCATCAGCCCCAGCATTTT. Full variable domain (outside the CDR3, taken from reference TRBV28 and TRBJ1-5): DVKVTQSSRYLVKRTGEKVFLECVQDMDHENMFWYRQDPGLGLRLIYFSYDVKMKEKGDIPEGYSVSREKKERFSLILESASTNQTSMYLCASSPSTGAHQPQHFGDGTRLSIL.

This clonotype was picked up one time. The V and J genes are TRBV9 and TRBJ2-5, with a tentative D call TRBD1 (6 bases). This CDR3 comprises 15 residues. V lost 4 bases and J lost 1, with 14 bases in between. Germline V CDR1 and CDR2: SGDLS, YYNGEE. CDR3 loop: CASSPRGQTQETQYF. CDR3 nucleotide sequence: TGTGCCAGCAGCCCCAGAGGACAGACCCAAGAGACCCAGTACTTC.

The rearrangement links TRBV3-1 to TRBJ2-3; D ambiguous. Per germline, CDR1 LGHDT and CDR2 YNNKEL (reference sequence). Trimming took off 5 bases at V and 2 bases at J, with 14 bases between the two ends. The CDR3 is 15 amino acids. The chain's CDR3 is CASSYFGRNTDTQYF. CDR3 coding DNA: TGTGCCAGCAGCTACTTCGGGCGGAACACAGATACGCAGTATTTT.

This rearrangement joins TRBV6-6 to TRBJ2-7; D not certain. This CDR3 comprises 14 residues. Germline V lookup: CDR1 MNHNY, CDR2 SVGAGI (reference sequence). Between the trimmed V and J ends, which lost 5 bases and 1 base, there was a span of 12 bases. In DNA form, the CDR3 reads TGTGCCAGCAGTCCCCCAGTTTCATCCTACGAGCAGTACTTC. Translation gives CASSPPVSSYEQYF.

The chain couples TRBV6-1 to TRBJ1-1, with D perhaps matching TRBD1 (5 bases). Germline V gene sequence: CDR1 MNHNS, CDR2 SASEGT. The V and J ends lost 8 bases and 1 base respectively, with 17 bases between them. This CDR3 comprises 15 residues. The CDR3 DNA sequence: TGTGCCAGCGATCATCAGATGGGGGGGAACACTGAAGCTTTCTTT. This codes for CASDHQMGGNTEAFF.

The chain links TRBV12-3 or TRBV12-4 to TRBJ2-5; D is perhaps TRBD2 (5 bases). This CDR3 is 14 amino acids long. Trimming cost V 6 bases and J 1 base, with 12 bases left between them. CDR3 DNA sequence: TGTGCCAGCAGACTTCCGGGAAGCCAAGAGACCCAGTACTTC. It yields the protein CASRLPGSQETQYF.

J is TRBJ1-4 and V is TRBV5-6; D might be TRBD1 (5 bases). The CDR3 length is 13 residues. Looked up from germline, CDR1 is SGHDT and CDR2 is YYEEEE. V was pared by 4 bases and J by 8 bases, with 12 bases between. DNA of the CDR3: TGTGCCAGCAGCCCGGGACCGACAGAAAAACTGTTTTTT. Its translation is CASSPGPTEKLFF. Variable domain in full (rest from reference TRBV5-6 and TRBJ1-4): DAGVTQSPTHLIKTRGQQVTLRCSPKSGHDTVSWYQQALGQGPQFIFQYYEEEERQRGNFPDRFSGHQFPNYSSELNVNALLLGDSALYLCASSPGPTEKLFFGSGTQLSVL.

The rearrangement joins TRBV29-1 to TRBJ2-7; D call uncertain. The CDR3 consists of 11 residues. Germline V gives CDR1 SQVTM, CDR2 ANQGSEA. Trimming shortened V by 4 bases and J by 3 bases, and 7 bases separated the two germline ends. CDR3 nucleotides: TGCAGCGTTGGGGTGAACTACGAGCAGTACTTC. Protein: CSVGVNYEQYF.

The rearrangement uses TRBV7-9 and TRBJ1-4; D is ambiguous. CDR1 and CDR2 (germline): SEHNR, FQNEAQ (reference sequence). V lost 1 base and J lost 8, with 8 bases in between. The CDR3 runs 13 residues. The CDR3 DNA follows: TGTGCCAGCAGCTTAGGGTGGGCAGAAAAACTGTTTTTT. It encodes CASSLGWAEKLFF.

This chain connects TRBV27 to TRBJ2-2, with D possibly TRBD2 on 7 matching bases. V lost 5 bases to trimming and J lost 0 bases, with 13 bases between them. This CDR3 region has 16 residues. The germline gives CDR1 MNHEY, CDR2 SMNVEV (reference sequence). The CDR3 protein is CASSLGGGPNTGELFF. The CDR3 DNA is TGTGCCAGCAGTCTAGGCGGGGGCCCGAACACCGGGGAGCTGTTTTTT.

CDR3 coding DNA: TGTGCCAGCAGCCGGGGACTAGCGGGAGACCAAGAGACCCAGTACTTC. This translates into CASSRGLAGDQETQYF. The V call is TRBV7-8, the J call TRBJ2-5; 14 bases align to TRBD2. V gave up 5 bases and J gave up 0 bases; unmatched junction bases: 2. This CDR3 is built from 16 residues. Looked up from germline, CDR1 is SGHVS and CDR2 is FQNEAQ.

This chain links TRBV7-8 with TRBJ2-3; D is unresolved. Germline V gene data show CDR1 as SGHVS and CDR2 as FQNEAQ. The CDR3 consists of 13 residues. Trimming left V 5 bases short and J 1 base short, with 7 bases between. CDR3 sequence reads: CASSPGGTDTQYF. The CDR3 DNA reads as TGTGCCAGCAGCCCCGGAGGCACAGATACGCAGTATTTT.

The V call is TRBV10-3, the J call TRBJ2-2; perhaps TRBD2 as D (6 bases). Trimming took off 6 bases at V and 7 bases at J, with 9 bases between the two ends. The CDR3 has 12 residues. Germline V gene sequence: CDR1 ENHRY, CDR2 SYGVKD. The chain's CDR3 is CAIRGTFGELFF. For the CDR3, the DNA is TGTGCCATCAGGGGGACTTTCGGGGAGCTGTTTTTT.

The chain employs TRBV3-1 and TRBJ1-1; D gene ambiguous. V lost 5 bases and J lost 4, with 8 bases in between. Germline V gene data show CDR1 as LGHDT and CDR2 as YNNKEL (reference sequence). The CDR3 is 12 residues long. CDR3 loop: CASSGLGTEAFF. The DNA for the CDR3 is TGTGCCAGCAGCGGCCTGGGCACTGAAGCTTTCTTT.

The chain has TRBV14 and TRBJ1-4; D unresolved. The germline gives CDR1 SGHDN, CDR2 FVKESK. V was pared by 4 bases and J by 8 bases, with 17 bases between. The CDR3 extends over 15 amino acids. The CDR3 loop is CASSPSTSLGEKLFF. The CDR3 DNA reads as TGTGCCAGCAGCCCGTCGACATCCCTTGGAGAAAAACTGTTTTTT.

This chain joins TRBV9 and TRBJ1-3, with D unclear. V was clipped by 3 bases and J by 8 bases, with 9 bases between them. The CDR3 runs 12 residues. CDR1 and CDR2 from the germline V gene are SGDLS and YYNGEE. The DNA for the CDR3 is TGTGCCAGCAGCGATGTTCGGGACACCATATATTTT. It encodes CASSDVRDTIYF.

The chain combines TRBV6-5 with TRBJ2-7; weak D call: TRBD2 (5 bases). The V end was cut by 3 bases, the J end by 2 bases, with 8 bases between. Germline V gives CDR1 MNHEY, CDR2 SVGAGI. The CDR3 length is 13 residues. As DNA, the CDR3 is TGTGCCAGCAGTTATGTAGCGACCTACGAGCAGTACTTC. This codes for CASSYVATYEQYF.

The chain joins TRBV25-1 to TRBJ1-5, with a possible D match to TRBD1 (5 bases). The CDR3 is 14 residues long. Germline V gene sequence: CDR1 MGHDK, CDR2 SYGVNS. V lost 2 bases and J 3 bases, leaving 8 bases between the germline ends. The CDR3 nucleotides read TGTGCCAGCAGTGAAGGGGGATACAATCAGCCCCAGCATTTT. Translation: CASSEGGYNQPQHF.

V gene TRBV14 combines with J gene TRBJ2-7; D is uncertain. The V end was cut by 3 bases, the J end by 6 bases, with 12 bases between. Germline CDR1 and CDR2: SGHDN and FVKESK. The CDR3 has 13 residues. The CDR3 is CASSQARGSEQYF. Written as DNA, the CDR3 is TGTGCCAGCAGCCAGGCACGCGGCAGCGAGCAGTACTTC. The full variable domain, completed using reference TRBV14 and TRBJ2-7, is EAGVTQFPSHSVIEKGQTVTLRCDPISGHDNLYWYRRVMGKEIKFLLHFVKESKQDESGMPNNRFLAERTGGTYSTLKVQPAELEDSGVYFCASSQARGSEQYFGPGTRLTVT.